This T cell receptor beta chain was found in a study of T cells after somatic rescue of genetic block. This table comes from immunoSEQ multiplex PCR, and its TCRdb copy is limited to in-frame clones, with some not included. The data contain 110,000 or so clones, 85% to 95% of them singletons. This CDR3 comprises 14 residues. V was trimmed by 5 bases and J by 1 base, leaving 11 bases between them. Germline assignment: CDR1 LNHDA and CDR2 SQIVND (reference sequence). Sequencing was done on a sample of peripheral blood mononuclear cells (PBMCs). The chain links TRBV19 to TRBJ1-1, with D possibly TRBD1 on 5 matching bases. The sequence was collected from a woman under 30. For the CDR3, the DNA is TGTGCCAGTAGTTTCCCGGGGGGGAACACTGAAGCTTTCTTT. Its translation is CASSFPGGNTEAFF.